The TCR beta chain under discussion was sequenced for a study of control samples from healthy donors and cancer patients. Using immunoSEQ multiplex PCR, the repertoire was profiled, and TCRdb retains in-frame clones only, with some absent. The sample consists of tens of thousands of clones, roughly nine tenths of them appearing once. The CDR3 extends over 14 amino acids. Trimming removed 5 bases at V and 2 bases at J, with 13 bases between. CDR1 and CDR2 from the germline V gene are SQVTM and ANQGSEA. The chain is built from TRBV29-1 and TRBJ2-4, with D perhaps TRBD1 or TRBD2 (5 bases each). The material sequenced was PBMCs. The receptor's source is a woman aged 45-65 years with colorectal cancer. CDR3 loop: CSVSQGDTKNIQYF. The CDR3 nucleotides read TGCAGCGTTAGCCAGGGAGATACCAAAAACATTCAGTACTTC.